Listed below are T cell receptor beta chains from one sample, sequenced in a study of chemoradiotherapy in HPV16-positive cancers. The assay was immunoSEQ multiplex PCR, and TCRdb's table has in-frame clones only and misses some. The sample carries approximately 23,000 clones, approximately 92% recorded once. Material: blood, obtained from a patient who underwent chemoradiotherapy. The source of these receptors is a human donor with HPV-associated anogenital cancer. Each CDR3 is given with its conserved first and last residue. A D gene is named only where the DNA matches it firmly. Clone size appears in some rows only: once, few, many, or a class for an expanded clone.

abundance	v_gene	d_gene	j_gene	CDR3aa	CDR3nt
once	TRBV7-9	TRBD1	TRBJ2-7	CASSDDRVGDYEQYF	TGTGCCAGCAGCGACGACAGGGTAGGAGACTACGAGCAGTACTTC
NA	TRBV2	TRBD2	TRBJ2-1	CASSVYGGAGNEQFF	TGTGCCAGCAGTGTATACGGGGGGGCTGGAAATGAGCAGTTCTTC
few	TRBV9	TRBD1	TRBJ2-2	CASSLQGSTGELFF	TGTGCCAGCAGCTTACAGGGGAGTACCGGGGAGCTGTTTTTT
NA	TRBV4-1	NA	TRBJ1-1	CASSQDLQREAFF	TGCGCCAGCAGCCAAGATCTTCAGCGTGAAGCTTTCTTT
NA	TRBV4-3	NA	TRBJ2-1	CASSQEATGTTGGEQFF	TGCGCCAGCAGCCAGGAAGCGACAGGCACAACGGGGGGTGAGCAGTTCTTC
NA	TRBV6-1	NA	TRBJ2-7	CASSEQHSHSYEQYF	TGTGCCAGCAGTGAGCAGCACAGCCACTCCTACGAGCAGTACTTC
NA	TRBV27	NA	TRBJ2-5	CASSLGGVGTQYF	TGTGCCAGCAGTTTAGGGGGTGTCGGGACCCAGTACTTC
NA	TRBV5-1	TRBD1	TRBJ2-5	CASSLGGTAQETQYF	TGCGCCAGCAGCTTGGGGGGGACAGCCCAAGAGACCCAGTACTTC
NA	TRBV7-8	TRBD1	TRBJ1-1	CASSLGQVGTEAFF	TGTGCCAGCAGCTTGGGACAGGTCGGAACTGAAGCTTTCTTT
NA	TRBV27	TRBD1	TRBJ2-5	CASSTGTGGFETQYF	TGTGCCAGCAGTACCGGGACAGGGGGTTTTGAGACCCAGTACTTC
NA	TRBV30	NA	TRBJ2-3	CAWSSSTDTQYF	TGTGCCTGGAGTTCCAGCACAGATACGCAGTATTTT
NA	TRBV28	NA	TRBJ1-5	CASSEEGQPQHF	TGTGCCAGCAGTGAGGAGGGTCAGCCCCAGCATTTT
NA	TRBV30	NA	TRBJ2-1	CAWSSGPQNYNEQFF	TGTGCCTGGAGCAGCGGCCCCCAAAACTACAATGAGCAGTTCTTC
NA	TRBV5-1	NA	TRBJ2-7	CASSLGAVVEGEQYF	TGCGCCAGCAGCTTGGGCGCTGTTGTCGAGGGCGAGCAGTACTTC
NA	TRBV10-3	NA	TRBJ2-7	CAISESNLLGQYF	TGTGCCATCAGTGAGTCGAACCTCTTAGGGCAGTACTTC
NA	TRBV6-1	NA	TRBJ1-5	CASSEGGENQPQHF	TGTGCCAGCAGTGAAGGGGGAGAGAATCAGCCCCAGCATTTT